The clone carrying this TCR beta chain was recorded once. The antigen is undetermined. This sample stems from a study of cytomegalovirus exposure and HLA in healthy donors. There are 17 residues in the CDR3. Germline CDR1 LNHNV, CDR2 YYDKDF (reference sequence). V lost 1 base and J 0 bases, leaving 13 bases between the germline ends. General study results and limits: The listing of 160 or so TCR beta chains classed them as cytomegalovirus-associated. Certain sequence variants were highly shared and formed a cluster, and this cluster was likely a sequencing artifact. Rates of TCR association differed by HLA locus in a later analysis, with DRB1 highest and HLA-C lowest.

The PCR was carried out with 60 Vbeta primers and 13 Jbeta primers. Profiled with immunoSEQ multiplex PCR; TCRdb holds only in-frame clones, not every one. Of tens of thousands of clones listed, roughly 76% are singletons. The source material was PBMCs. The receptor was derived from a male donor in good health and CMV-seronegative. The chain uses TRBV15 and TRBJ1-3; D ambiguous. This CDR3 is CATSRGVDMSSGNTIYF. For the CDR3, the DNA is TGTGCCACCAGCAGAGGCGTAGACATGAGCTCTGGAAACACCATATATTTT.